Below are 26 T cell receptor beta chains sequenced from a single sample in a study of cytomegalovirus exposure and HLA in healthy donors (dated by TCRdb to the late 2010s). Library preparation used the immunoSEQ multiplex PCR assay. A mixture of 60 forward primers for TCR Vbeta segments and 13 reverse primers for TCR Jbeta segments was used in the multiplex PCR. TCRdb carries this immuneACCESS record with in-frame sequences only. Its versions omit some clonotypes, under half of them owing to an unresolved V gene in the studies checked, with the rest unexplained. The sample yields 100,000 to 150,000 clones; 81% were counted once. The top ten clonotypes cover around 0.7% of the sample. The sequenced sample consisted of PBMCs. These receptors were collected from a man aged 18 to 30 in good health and CMV-seronegative.

The chain has TRBV30 and TRBJ1-1, with TRBD1 as a possible D gene (6 bases). CDR3 length: 13 residues. Trimming left V 0 bases short and J 4 bases short, with 9 bases between. From germline, CDR1 is GTSNPN and CDR2 SVGIG (reference sequence). CDR3 loop: CAWSVGGATEAFF. The CDR3, as DNA: TGTGCCTGGAGTGTAGGGGGGGCCACTGAAGCTTTCTTT.

This clone showed up just once. J is TRBJ2-3 and V is TRBV4-3; 9 nucleotides match TRBD2. Germline trimming cut 1 base from V and 7 bases from J; bases unmatched to any gene: 15. The CDR3 has 18 residues. CDR1 and CDR2 from the germline V gene are LGHNA and YSLEER. DNA for the CDR3: TGCGCCAGCAGCCAAGTTCCCCTAGCGGGGTCGCGCGGGTATACGCAGTATTTT. This gives the protein CASSQVPLAGSRGYTQYF.

The chain uses TRBV19 and TRBJ1-1; D remains ambiguous. The CDR3 sequence is 13 residues long. Germline V CDR1 and CDR2: LNHDA, SQIVND (reference sequence). Between the trimmed V and J ends, which lost 3 bases and 5 bases, there was a span of 10 bases. As DNA, the CDR3 is TGTGCCAGTAGTATTAGTCAGGAAACTGAAGCTTTCTTT. Translation: CASSISQETEAFF.

This chain joins TRBV5-1 and TRBJ2-3, with D tentatively TRBD2 (7 bases). Trimming took off 3 bases at V and 4 bases at J, with 18 bases between the two ends. Looked up from germline, CDR1 is SGHRS and CDR2 is YFSETQ. This CDR3 spans 16 amino acids. CDR3 amino acids: CASSYPEGGRPDTQYF. DNA of the CDR3: TGCGCCAGCAGCTATCCCGAGGGGGGGAGGCCAGATACGCAGTATTTT.

V usage is TRBV30 and J usage is TRBJ1-5; no clear D gene. The germline V gene has CDR1 GTSNPN and CDR2 SVGIG (reference sequence). The CDR3 consists of 12 residues. V lost 7 bases to trimming and J lost 0 bases, with 7 bases between them. The chain's CDR3 is CAYRHSNQPQHF. For the CDR3, the DNA is TGTGCCTACCGACATAGCAATCAGCCCCAGCATTTT.

The chain carries TRBV6-5 and TRBJ2-3; 7 nucleotides agree with TRBD2. The CDR3 is 15 amino acids. J gave up 0 bases and V 2 bases, and 2 bases lay outside the gene matches. Germline values: CDR1 MNHEY, CDR2 SVGAGI. CDR3 region: CASSYVGGSTDTQYF. Written as DNA, the CDR3 is TGTGCCAGCAGTTACGTGGGGGGGAGCACAGATACGCAGTATTTT.

This rearrangement joins TRBV6-5 to TRBJ2-7, with 7 bases identical to TRBD2. Germline CDR1 and CDR2: MNHEY and SVGAGI. This CDR3 has 13 residues. The J segment lost 2 bases and the V segment lost 4 bases, leaving 2 bases of the junction unmatched. CDR3 in DNA: TGTGCCAGCAGTTTCGGACTAGCCTACGAGCAGTACTTC. This sequence encodes CASSFGLAYEQYF.

The chain combines TRBV4-1 with TRBJ2-7; possible D gene TRBD1, 6 bases. The germline gives CDR1 MGHRA, CDR2 YSYEKL. The V end was cut by 5 bases, the J end by 2 bases, with 13 bases between. This CDR3 is 14 amino acids long. CDR3 protein: CASSGADSPYEQYF. CDR3 DNA sequence: TGCGCCAGCAGCGGCGCGGACAGCCCCTACGAGCAGTACTTC.

The CDR3 spells CASSKSADTQYF. In DNA, the CDR3 is TGTGCCAGCAGTAAGAGTGCAGATACGCAGTATTTT. This sequence joins TRBV6-5 and TRBJ2-3; D gene unclear. In germline, CDR1 is MNHEY, CDR2 SVGAGI. CDR3 length: 12 residues. V was pared by 5 bases and J by 4 bases, with 7 bases between.

The V gene is TRBV7-6, the J gene TRBJ2-7, with D perhaps TRBD2 (5 bases). The CDR3 totals 14 residues. The V gene's germline CDR1 is SGHVS and CDR2 FNYEAQ. The V end was cut by 5 bases, the J end by 0 bases, with 11 bases between. The CDR3 DNA is TGTGCCAGCAGCCCTGGGGAGTTCTCCTACGAGCAGTACTTC. Protein: CASSPGEFSYEQYF.

This clone has just one count. The rearrangement joins TRBV25-1 to TRBJ2-1; perhaps TRBD2 as D (7 bases). V lost 11 bases and J lost 15, with 23 bases in between. The CDR3 contains 12 residues. Germline lookup yields CDR1 MGHDK and CDR2 SYGVNS. CDR3 nucleotides: TGTGCCGCCCTGGGGGGAGGGGGGCATTGGTTCTTC. This encodes CAALGGGGHWFF.

V is TRBV4-1 and J is TRBJ2-6; D possibly corresponds to TRBD1 (5 bases). V was cut by 1 base and J by 0 bases, with 13 bases left in between. The germline gives CDR1 MGHRA, CDR2 YSYEKL. The CDR3 is 18 residues long. DNA for the CDR3: TGCGCCAGCAGCCAAGCAACGGGCAGGGCCTCTGGGGCCAACGTCCTGACTTTC. This gives the protein CASSQATGRASGANVLTF.

This chain uses TRBV6-6 with TRBJ1-4; possible D gene TRBD1, 5 bases. CDR1 is MNHNY, CDR2 SVGAGI, per germline (reference sequence). Trimming shortened V by 4 bases and J by 0 bases, and 9 bases separated the two germline ends. The CDR3 has 15 amino acids. The CDR3 loop is CASSWGVPTNEKLFF. The CDR3 region has the DNA TGTGCCAGCAGTTGGGGGGTCCCAACTAATGAAAAACTGTTTTTT.

The chain has TRBV5-1 and TRBJ2-1; D not resolved. CDR1 is SGHRS, CDR2 YFSETQ, per germline. This CDR3 contains 11 residues. V shed 2 bases and J shed 7 bases, with 4 bases lying between them. CDR3 residues: CASSFGNEQFF. The CDR3 DNA reads as TGCGCCAGCAGCTTCGGTAATGAGCAGTTCTTC.

The V call is TRBV28, the J call TRBJ1-1, with D unclear. CDR3 length: 10 amino acids. In germline, CDR1 is MDHEN, CDR2 SYDVKM. V lost 5 bases and J 11 bases, leaving 9 bases between the germline ends. In DNA form, the CDR3 reads TGTGCCAGCAGTGGGCGTCTTGCTTTCTTT. Its protein product is CASSGRLAFF.

This clone has more than one count but fewer than ten. The chain has TRBV27 and TRBJ2-6; perhaps TRBD2 as D (6 bases). CDR1 is MNHEY and CDR2 is SMNVEV in the germline V gene (reference sequence). This CDR3 is 16 amino acids long. Trimming stripped 5 bases from V and 1 base from J, with 12 bases between. The CDR3 DNA reads TGTGCCAGCAGTCCTATGGGACTGTCTGGGGCCAACGTCCTGACTTTC. Its translation: CASSPMGLSGANVLTF.

The chain couples TRBV9 to TRBJ2-7, with TRBD1 matching over 8 bases. Germline V gene data show CDR1 as SGDLS and CDR2 as YYNGEE. Unmatched junction bases numbered 5, after V lost 4 bases and J lost 2 bases. CDR3 length equals 14 residues. The CDR3 sequence is CASSPGQGAYEQYF. CDR3 DNA: TGTGCCAGCAGCCCCGGACAGGGAGCCTACGAGCAGTACTTC.

CDR3 amino acids: CASSQVDREGNTIYF. The CDR3 DNA reads as TGCGCCAGCAGCCAAGTGGACAGGGAAGGAAACACCATATATTTT. The V and J genes are TRBV4-1 and TRBJ1-3, with TRBD1 matching over 8 bases. The germline V gene encodes CDR1 MGHRA and CDR2 YSYEKL. V lost 1 base and J lost 4; bases outside the gene matches: 3. The CDR3 length is 15 residues.

The chain joins TRBV9 to TRBJ2-3, with 8 bases identical to TRBD2. The CDR3 sequence is 15 residues long. With 4 bases clipped from V and 6 bases from J, the junction kept 10 bases outside the gene matches. The germline V gene has CDR1 SGDLS and CDR2 YYNGEE. Here the CDR3 reads CASSPGAGGLDTQYF. For the CDR3, the DNA is TGTGCCAGCAGCCCCGGGGCGGGGGGCCTCGATACGCAGTATTTT.

The rearrangement links TRBV19 to TRBJ1-1; 7 bases align to TRBD1. This CDR3 contains 14 residues. Germline V lookup: CDR1 LNHDA, CDR2 SQIVND (reference sequence). The V gene end was trimmed by 5 bases and the J gene end by 6 bases; junction bases not matched to a gene: 9. The CDR3 DNA follows: TGTGCCAGTAGTCAAGACAGGGCTGTTGCTGAAGCTTTCTTT. It codes for CASSQDRAVAEAFF.

V gene TRBV11-3 combines with J gene TRBJ2-7; 9 bases are shared with TRBD1. The CDR3 contains 15 residues. V gave up 5 bases and J gave up 0 bases; unmatched junction bases: 5. Germline V gene lookup returns CDR1 SGHNT and CDR2 YENEEA. This chain's CDR3 is CASSPPTGGSYEQYF. The CDR3 DNA follows: TGTGCCAGCAGCCCTCCGACAGGGGGCTCCTACGAGCAGTACTTC.

V and J are TRBV27 and TRBJ1-2, with D hard to call. The germline gives CDR1 MNHEY, CDR2 SMNVEV (reference sequence). V was shortened by 3 bases and J by 4 bases, with 6 bases between the two germline ends. The CDR3 runs 12 residues. This CDR3 reads CASSFGGYGYTF. The DNA of the CDR3 is TGTGCCAGCAGTTTTGGAGGCTATGGCTACACCTTC.

The chain uses TRBV20-1 and TRBJ1-6; D not resolved. Looked up from germline, CDR1 is DFQATT and CDR2 is SNEGSKA (reference sequence). Trimming stripped 7 bases from V and 10 bases from J, with 11 bases between. The CDR3 is made up of 11 amino acids. CDR3 protein: CSVVGGSPLHF. CDR3 coding DNA: TGCAGTGTAGTGGGAGGCTCACCCCTCCACTTT.

The J gene is TRBJ2-7, the V gene TRBV30; possibly TRBD1 for D (6 bases). The CDR3 extends over 13 amino acids. V lost 5 bases and J lost 10, with 21 bases in between. Germline-derived CDR1 and CDR2 are GTSNPN and SVGIG (reference sequence). The CDR3 region is CAWESQGRKDQYF. The CDR3, as DNA: TGTGCCTGGGAATCACAGGGAAGGAAAGATCAGTACTTC.

This chain uses TRBV15 with TRBJ1-1; D uncertain. The germline V and J ends were trimmed by 5 bases and 10 bases, with 17 bases remaining between them. This CDR3 comprises 13 residues. The germline V gene has CDR1 LNHNV and CDR2 YYDKDF (reference sequence). CDR3 coding DNA: TGTGCCACCAGCTCCAGAGGGCGCCGAGGAGCTTTCTTT. Translating gives CATSSRGRRGAFF. The variable domain in full, with the rest retrieved from reference TRBV15 and TRBJ1-1, is DAMVIQNPRYQVTQFGKPVTLSCSQTLNHNVMYWYQQKSSQAPKLLFHYYDKDFNNEADTPDNFQSRRPNTSFCFLDIRSPGLGDTAMYLCATSSRGRRGAFFGQGTRLTVV.

The chain has TRBV10-3 and TRBJ1-1; a weak D match, TRBD1 (5 bases). The CDR3 is 13 residues long. Germline CDR1 ENHRY, CDR2 SYGVKD. Trimming removed 9 bases from V and 1 base from J, with 12 bases in between. CDR3 nucleotides: TGTGCCATGGCCAGGGATCAGAACACTGAAGCTTTCTTT. Residues: CAMARDQNTEAFF.